This entry lists 15 T cell receptor beta chains sequenced from one sample in a study of T-cell reconstitution after alpha-beta-depleted transplantation in children. Unique molecular identifiers tagged the TCRbeta library. One entry per CDR3 protein results from TCRdb running MiXCR on the PCR reads. In the table there are about 420,000 distinct CDR3 sequences, 15% to 20% of which are singletons. Here the sequenced sample was PBMCs, mostly from graft donor cells, taken 360 days after TCRalphabeta/CD19-depleted stem cell transplant. These receptors were collected from a boy under two years old who had a stem cell transplant for Wiskott-Aldrich syndrome, so the T cells may come from the graft donor.

This clonotype appeared a few times. The rearrangement links TRBV16 to TRBJ2-7; D unclear. There are 13 residues in the CDR3. In germline, CDR1 is KGHSY, CDR2 FQNENV. V was pared by 3 bases and J by 6 bases, with 12 bases between. The DNA of the CDR3 is TGTGCCAGCAGCCACATCCCTTTAGGCGAGCAGTACTTC. This sequence encodes CASSHIPLGEQYF.

The V and J genes are TRBV28 and TRBJ2-7, with D maybe TRBD2 (5 bases). CDR1 is MDHEN and CDR2 is SYDVKM in the germline V gene. This CDR3 has 13 amino acids. Trimming took off 8 bases at V and 2 bases at J, with 13 bases between the two ends. The CDR3, as DNA: TGTGCCAGCGGCCGGGATTTCCCCTACGAGCAGTACTTC. Encoded protein: CASGRDFPYEQYF.

This clonotype was recorded a few times. The gene calls are TRBV5-1 and TRBJ2-7; TRBD1 matches 8 bases. Germline V gene sequence: CDR1 SGHRS, CDR2 YFSETQ. V lost 2 bases to trimming and J lost 2 bases; unmatched junction nucleotides: 6. The CDR3 length is 15 residues. This CDR3 is CASSLWQGAAYEQYF. Here the CDR3 DNA reads TGCGCCAGCAGCTTATGGCAGGGGGCCGCCTACGAGCAGTACTTC.

J is TRBJ2-1 and V is TRBV18; a weak D match, TRBD2 (5 bases). Germline-derived CDR1 and CDR2 are KGHSH and LQKENI. Trimming cost V 1 base and J 6 bases, with 10 bases left between them. This CDR3 comprises 14 residues. This chain's CDR3 is CASSPLARANEQFF. The CDR3 DNA reads as TGTGCCAGCTCACCACTAGCGAGGGCCAATGAGCAGTTCTTC. The whole variable domain, remainder taken from reference TRBV18 and TRBJ2-1, is NAGVMQNPRHLVRRRGQEARLRCSPMKGHSHVYWYRQLPEEGLKFMVYLQKENIIDESGMPKERFSAEFPKEGPSILRIQQVVRGDSAAYFCASSPLARANEQFFGPGTRLTVL.

In its sample, this clonotype was seen a few times. V and J are TRBV20-1 and TRBJ2-1, with D perhaps given as TRBD1 or TRBD2 (6 bases each). V lost 4 bases, J lost 6 bases, and 13 bases lay in between. The CDR3 consists of 13 residues. Per the germline V gene, CDR1 is DFQATT and CDR2 is SNEGSKA (reference sequence). The CDR3 DNA follows: TGCAGTGCTATCCGGGGGCAAGGCAATGAGCAGTTCTTC. This encodes CSAIRGQGNEQFF.

In this sample, this clonotype turned up a few times. The V and J genes are TRBV28 and TRBJ1-4; TRBD1 is a possible D gene (6 bases). The ends were cut back, 4 bases at V and 6 bases at J, with 15 bases in the middle. This CDR3 region has 15 residues. The germline V gene encodes CDR1 MDHEN and CDR2 SYDVKM. DNA for the CDR3: TGTGCCAGCAGTTCAAAGGACAGAGGTGATGAAAAACTGTTTTTT. It translates to CASSSKDRGDEKLFF.

This rearrangement joins TRBV12-3 or TRBV12-4 to TRBJ2-7, with TRBD2 identical over 12 bases. The CDR3 extends over 16 amino acids. The ends lost 5 bases at V and 3 bases at J; junction bases unmatched: 8. The CDR3 sequence: CASSEQAGLAGYEQYF. CDR3 coding DNA: TGTGCCAGCAGTGAACAGGCGGGACTAGCGGGCTACGAGCAGTACTTC.

J is TRBJ2-2 and V is TRBV6-5; tentative D call: TRBD1 (5 bases). Trimming shortened V by 0 bases and J by 2 bases, and 13 bases separated the two germline ends. The CDR3 loop spans 17 amino acids. Germline CDR1 and CDR2: MNHEY and SVGAGI. Here the CDR3 DNA reads TGTGCCAGCAGTTACTCGTTCCGTCAGGGAAACACCGGGGAGCTGTTTTTT. Its translation: CASSYSFRQGNTGELFF.

The V gene is TRBV15, the J gene TRBJ2-7, with TRBD1 matching 7 bases. This CDR3 spans 15 amino acids. Per the germline V gene, CDR1 is LNHNV and CDR2 is YYDKDF (reference sequence). The V and J ends lost 2 bases and 7 bases, in that order; junction bases with no gene match: 11. CDR3 coding DNA: TGTGCCACCAGCAGACGAAGGGACAGCCCGTGGGAGCAGTACTTC. Translated: CATSRRRDSPWEQYF.

This clonotype was observed at least ten times. This sequence joins TRBV3-1 and TRBJ1-2; TRBD1 might be the D (6 bases). V lost 2 bases and J lost 3, with 13 bases in between. The CDR3 contains 15 residues. Germline assignment: CDR1 LGHDT and CDR2 YNNKEL (reference sequence). The CDR3 is CASSQLRTAYYGYTF. For the CDR3, the DNA is TGTGCCAGCAGCCAACTGCGGACAGCCTACTATGGCTACACCTTC.

This clonotype was detected only a few times. V is TRBV24-1 and J is TRBJ2-3; possibly TRBD1 or TRBD2 for D (6 bases each). The CDR3 has 17 amino acids. The V end was cut by 0 bases, the J end by 0 bases, with 12 bases between. Germline assignment: CDR1 KGHDR and CDR2 SFDVKD. The CDR3 region is CATSDLGGRVSTDTQYF. For the CDR3, the DNA is TGTGCCACCAGTGATTTGGGGGGGCGGGTTAGCACAGATACGCAGTATTTT.

This clonotype was found a few times. CDR3 DNA sequence: TGTGCCAGCAGAAGACCCGGGACAGCCAAAAACATTCAGTACTTC. This encodes CASRRPGTAKNIQYF. The rearrangement joins TRBV28 to TRBJ2-4; D could derive from TRBD1 or TRBD2 (5 bases each). The ends were cut back, 6 bases at V and 0 bases at J, with 12 bases in the middle. In germline, CDR1 is MDHEN, CDR2 SYDVKM. This CDR3 has 15 residues.

Of note for this clonotype: The junction departs from germline at one end; a sequencing error may be responsible. The rearrangement links TRBV27 to TRBJ2-7, with D possibly matching TRBD2 (6 bases). The CDR3 spans 15 residues. Germline V gives CDR1 MNHEY, CDR2 SMNVEV (reference sequence). CDR3 in DNA: TGTGCCAGCAGTTCCCTTGGAGGGAGCTCCTACGAGCAGCACTTC. Amino acid sequence: CASSSLGGSSYEQHF.

The J gene is TRBJ2-1, the V gene TRBV20-1; D is unclear. The CDR3 contains 14 residues. Germline assignment: CDR1 DFQATT and CDR2 SNEGSKA (reference sequence). Trimming shortened V by 0 bases and J by 0 bases, and 6 bases separated the two germline ends. The CDR3 loop is CSAREGSSYNEQFF. For the CDR3, the DNA is TGCAGTGCTAGAGAGGGATCCTCCTACAATGAGCAGTTCTTC.

The chain has TRBV7-9 and TRBJ2-7, with D possibly called TRBD1 or TRBD2 (5 bases each). CDR1 is SEHNR, CDR2 FQNEAQ, per germline (reference sequence). The CDR3 has 15 residues. Between the trimmed V and J ends, which lost 5 bases and 3 bases, there was a span of 17 bases. The CDR3 spells CASSPGTHTDYEQYF. In nucleotides, the CDR3 is TGTGCCAGCAGCCCCGGGACGCATACCGACTACGAGCAGTACTTC. The variable domain in full, with the rest retrieved from reference TRBV7-9 and TRBJ2-7, is DTGVSQNPRHKITKRGQNVTFRCDPISEHNRLYWYRQTLGQGPEFLTYFQNEAQLEKSRLLSDRFSAERPKGSFSTLEIQRTEQGDSAMYLCASSPGTHTDYEQYFGPGTRLTVT.